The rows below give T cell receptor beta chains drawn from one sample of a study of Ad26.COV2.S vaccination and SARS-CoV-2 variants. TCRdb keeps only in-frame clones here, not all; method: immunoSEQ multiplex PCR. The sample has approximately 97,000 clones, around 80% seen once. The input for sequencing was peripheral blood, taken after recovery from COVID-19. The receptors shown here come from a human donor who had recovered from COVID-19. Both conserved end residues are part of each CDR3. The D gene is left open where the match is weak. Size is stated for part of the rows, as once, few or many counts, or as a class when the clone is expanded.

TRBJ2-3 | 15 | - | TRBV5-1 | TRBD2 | CASSLVGTSADTQYF | TGCGCCAGCAGCTTGGTTGGGACTAGCGCAGATACGCAGTATTTT
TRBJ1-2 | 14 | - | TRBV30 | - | CAWADHGGGYGYTF | TGTGCCTGGGCGGACCACGGGGGCGGCTATGGCTACACCTTC
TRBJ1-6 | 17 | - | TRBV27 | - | CASAGRVSSSYNSPLHF | TGTGCCAGCGCCGGCAGGGTCTCCAGCTCCTATAATTCACCCCTCCACTTT
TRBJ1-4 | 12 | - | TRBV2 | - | CASSGIGEKLFF | TGTGCCAGCAGTGGCATCGGTGAAAAACTGTTTTTT
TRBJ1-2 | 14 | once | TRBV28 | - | CASTLTNIYYGYTF | TGTGCCAGCACCCTTACGAACATCTACTATGGCTACACCTTC
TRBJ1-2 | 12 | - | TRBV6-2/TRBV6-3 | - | CASSSTARGYTF | TGTGCCAGCAGTTCGACGGCTCGGGGCTACACCTTC
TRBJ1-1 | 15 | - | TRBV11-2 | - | CASREGLRFITEAFF | TGTGCCAGCAGGGAAGGGTTAAGGTTTATCACTGAAGCTTTCTTT
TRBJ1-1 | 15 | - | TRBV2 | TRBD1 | CASSFQGVGDTEAFF | TGTGCCAGCAGTTTTCAGGGGGTGGGGGACACTGAAGCTTTCTTT
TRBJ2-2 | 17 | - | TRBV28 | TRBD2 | CASSRWGLAASTGELFF | TGTGCCAGCAGTCGATGGGGACTAGCGGCGAGCACCGGGGAGCTGTTTTTT
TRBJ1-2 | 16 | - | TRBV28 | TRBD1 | CASRRRGGQMGYGYTF | TGTGCCAGCAGGCGCCGGGGGGGACAGATGGGCTATGGCTACACCTTC
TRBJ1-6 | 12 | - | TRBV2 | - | CASSLNNSPLHF | TGTGCCAGCAGCTTAAATAATTCACCCCTCCACTTT
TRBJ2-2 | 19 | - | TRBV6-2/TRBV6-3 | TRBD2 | CASSYESGRGGPGPGELFF | TGTGCCAGCAGTTACGAATCGGGCCGGGGGGGCCCGGGCCCCGGGGAGCTGTTTTTT
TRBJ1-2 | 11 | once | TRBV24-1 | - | CATGASYGYTF | TGTGCCACCGGCGCCTCCTATGGCTACACCTTC
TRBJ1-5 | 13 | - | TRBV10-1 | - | CASSEPRNQPQHF | TGCGCCAGCAGTGAGCCTCGCAATCAGCCCCAGCATTTT
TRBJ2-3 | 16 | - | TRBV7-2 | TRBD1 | CASSPKWTGAGDTQYF | TGTGCCAGCAGCCCCAAGTGGACAGGGGCGGGAGATACGCAGTATTTT
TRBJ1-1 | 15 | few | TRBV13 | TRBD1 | CASSFVRQGETEAFF | TGTGCCAGCAGCTTCGTTCGACAGGGGGAGACTGAAGCTTTCTTT
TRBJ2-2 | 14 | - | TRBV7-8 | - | CASSRGGDTGELFF | TGTGCCAGCAGCCGAGGGGGGGACACCGGGGAGCTGTTTTTT
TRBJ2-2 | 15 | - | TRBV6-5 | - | CASRTGTANTGELFF | TGTGCCAGCAGGACCGGGACGGCGAACACCGGGGAGCTGTTTTTT
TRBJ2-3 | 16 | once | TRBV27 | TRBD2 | CASSFSGGQITDTQYF | TGTGCCAGCAGTTTTAGCGGGGGCCAGATCACAGATACGCAGTATTTT
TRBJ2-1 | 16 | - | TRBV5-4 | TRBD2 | CASSSGGLKSYNEQFF | TGTGCCAGCAGCTCGGGAGGGCTGAAATCCTACAATGAGCAGTTCTTC
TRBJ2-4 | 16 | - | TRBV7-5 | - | CVRSLGGRKAKNIQYF | TGTGTCAGAAGCTTAGGGGGGAGGAAGGCCAAAAACATTCAGTACTTC
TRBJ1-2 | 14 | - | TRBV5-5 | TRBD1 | CASSFVGQGYGYTF | TGTGCCAGCAGCTTCGTTGGACAGGGCTATGGCTACACCTTC
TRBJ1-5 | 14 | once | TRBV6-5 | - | CASSMGMIDQPQHF | TGTGCCAGCAGTATGGGAATGATCGATCAGCCCCAGCATTTT
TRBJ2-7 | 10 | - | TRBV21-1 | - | CASTPYEQYF | TGTGCCAGCACCCCCTACGAGCAGTACTTC
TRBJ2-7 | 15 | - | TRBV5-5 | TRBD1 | CASSFLDREPYEQYF | TGTGCCAGCAGCTTTTTGGACAGGGAACCCTACGAGCAGTACTTC
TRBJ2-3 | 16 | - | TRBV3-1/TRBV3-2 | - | CASSQDPGPGTDTQYF | TGTGCCAGCAGCCAAGATCCGGGTCCTGGCACAGATACGCAGTATTTT